The T cell receptor (beta chain) described here comes from a study of blood T cell repertoires in COVID-19. Assay used: immunoSEQ multiplex PCR; TCRdb lists only in-frame clones, some missing. In the table there are some 220,000 clones, around three quarters of which are singletons. The source material was peripheral blood. The receptor's source is a woman aged 70-85 years with acute or convalescent COVID-19.

In nucleotides, the CDR3 is TGTGCCAGCAGCTCCCGGGACAGGGGCACAGATACGCAGTATTTT. Its protein is CASSSRDRGTDTQYF. The gene calls are TRBV11-3 and TRBJ2-3; 9 nucleotides agree with TRBD1. The germline V gene has CDR1 SGHNT and CDR2 YENEEA. This CDR3 is 15 amino acids long. V trimming: 4 bases; J trimming: 1 base; junction bases outside the gene matches: 3.